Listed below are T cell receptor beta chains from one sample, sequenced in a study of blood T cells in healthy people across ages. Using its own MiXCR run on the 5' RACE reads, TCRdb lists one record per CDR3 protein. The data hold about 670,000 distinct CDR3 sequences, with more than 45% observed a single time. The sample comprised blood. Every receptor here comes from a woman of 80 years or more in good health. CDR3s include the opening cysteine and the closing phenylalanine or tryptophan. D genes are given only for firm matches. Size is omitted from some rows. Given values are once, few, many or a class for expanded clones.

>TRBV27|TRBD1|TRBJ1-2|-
CASSSLGQTNYGHTF
TGTGCCAGCAGTTCCCTGGGACAGACTAACTATGGCCACACCTTC
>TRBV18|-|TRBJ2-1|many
CASSSRRPESSYNEQFF
TGTGCCAGCTCATCCCGGAGGCCGGAAAGCTCCTACAATGAGCAGTTCTTC
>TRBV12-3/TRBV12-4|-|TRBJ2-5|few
CASSGMRGETQYF
TGTGCCAGCAGTGGAATGAGGGGAGAGACCCAGTACTTC
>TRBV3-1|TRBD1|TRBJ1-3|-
CASSPHRGGTSGNTIYF
TGTGCCAGCAGCCCCCATAGAGGGGGCACATCTGGAAACACCATATATTTT
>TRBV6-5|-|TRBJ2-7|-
CASSKGRVSSYEQYF
TGTGCCAGCAGCAAGGGGCGCGTAAGCTCCTACGAGCAGTACTTC
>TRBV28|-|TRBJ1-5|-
CASRAGLQGIQPQHF
TGTGCCAGCAGGGCAGGACTGCAGGGAATTCAGCCCCAGCATTTT
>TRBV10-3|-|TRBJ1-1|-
CAISEVSEGYTEAFF
TGTGCCATCAGTGAGGTCTCTGAGGGGTACACTGAAGCTTTCTTT
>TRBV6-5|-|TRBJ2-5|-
CASRTAGSSQETQYF
TGTGCCAGCAGGACGGCCGGGAGTTCCCAAGAGACCCAGTACTTC
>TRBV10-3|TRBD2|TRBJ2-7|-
CATTQAGVPNEQYF
TGTGCCACCACTCAAGCGGGAGTCCCCAACGAGCAGTACTTC
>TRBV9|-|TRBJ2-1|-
CASSVGGGAYNEQFF
TGTGCCAGCAGCGTAGGAGGGGGGGCTTACAATGAGCAGTTCTTC
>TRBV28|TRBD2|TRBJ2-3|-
CTSSLAGATDTQYF
TGTACCAGCAGTTTAGCGGGAGCGACAGATACGCAGTATTTT
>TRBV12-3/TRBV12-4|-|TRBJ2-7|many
CASKIDSRGSEQYF
TGTGCCAGCAAGATCGACTCCAGAGGCTCCGAGCAGTACTTC
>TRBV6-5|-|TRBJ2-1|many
CASSYWTASNEQFF
TGTGCCAGCAGTTACTGGACAGCGAGCAATGAGCAGTTCTTC
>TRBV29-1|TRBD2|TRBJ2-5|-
CSVEESGSFCNEQYF
TGCAGCGTTGAGGAGAGCGGGAGTTTTTGCAATGAGCAGTACTTC
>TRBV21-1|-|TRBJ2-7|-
CASSQLCQGQGGNYEQYF
TGTGCCAGCAGCCAGTTGTGCCAGGGGCAGGGGGGGAACTACGAGCAGTACTTC
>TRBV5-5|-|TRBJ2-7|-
CASSVGTPSYEQYF
TGTGCCAGCAGCGTGGGGACACCTTCCTACGAGCAGTACTTC
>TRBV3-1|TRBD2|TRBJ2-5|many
CASSQTSGGGSETQYF
TGTGCCAGCAGCCAAACTAGCGGAGGGGGTTCGGAGACCCAGTACTTC
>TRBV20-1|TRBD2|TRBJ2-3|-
CSAESSGGNTDTQYF
TGCAGTGCTGAATCTAGCGGGGGAAACACAGATACGCAGTATTTT
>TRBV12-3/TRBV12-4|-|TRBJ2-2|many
CASSLSLTGELFF
TGTGCCAGCAGTTTATCGCTAACCGGGGAGCTGTTTTTT
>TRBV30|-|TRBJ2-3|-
CAWSALQKRGTDTQYF
TGTGCCTGGAGTGCGCTTCAAAAGCGGGGCACAGATACGCAGTATTTT
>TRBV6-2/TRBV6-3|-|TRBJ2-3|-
CASSDTETQYF
TGTGCCAGCAGTGATACAGAGACGCAGTATTTT
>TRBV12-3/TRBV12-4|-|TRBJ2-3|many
CASGPLTDTQYF
TGTGCCAGCGGCCCGCTGACAGATACGCAGTATTTT
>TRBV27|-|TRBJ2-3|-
CASSWGTATDTQYF
TGTGCCAGCAGCTGGGGGACGGCCACAGATACGCAGTATTTT
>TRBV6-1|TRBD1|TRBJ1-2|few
CACTAPLWDSDYGYTF
TGTGCCTGCACCGCCCCGTTGTGGGACAGTGACTATGGCTACACCTTC
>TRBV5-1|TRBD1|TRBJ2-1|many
CASSLWASGGNEQFF
TGCGCCAGCAGCTTATGGGCCTCAGGGGGCAATGAGCAGTTCTTC
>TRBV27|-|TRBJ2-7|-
CASSLSGGPYGQYF
TGTGCCAGCAGTTTATCGGGGGGCCCCTACGGGCAGTACTTC
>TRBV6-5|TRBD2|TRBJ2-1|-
CASSYGRWGGEQFF
TGTGCCAGCAGTTATGGGAGATGGGGGGGTGAGCAGTTCTTC
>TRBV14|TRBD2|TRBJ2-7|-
CASSQAAGGPSEQYF
TGTGCCAGCAGCCAAGCAGCGGGAGGGCCTTCCGAGCAGTACTTC
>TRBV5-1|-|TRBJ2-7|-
CASSLAPWQRGGSYEQYF
TGCGCCAGCAGCTTGGCTCCATGGCAGAGGGGAGGCTCCTACGAGCAGTACTTC
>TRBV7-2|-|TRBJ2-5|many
CASRKGGNLGETQYF
TGTGCCAGCAGGAAGGGCGGGAATTTAGGAGAGACCCAGTACTTC
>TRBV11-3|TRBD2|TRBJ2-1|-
CASSLGASGGSNEQFF
TGTGCCAGCAGCTTAGGCGCTAGCGGGGGGTCTAATGAGCAGTTCTTC
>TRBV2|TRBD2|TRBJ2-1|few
CASVKGVSGNNEQFF
TGTGCCAGCGTTAAAGGGGTTAGCGGGAACAATGAGCAGTTCTTC
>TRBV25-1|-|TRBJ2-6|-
CASSPPRLSGANVLTF
TGTGCCAGCAGTCCCCCGAGGCTTTCTGGGGCCAACGTCCTGACTTTC
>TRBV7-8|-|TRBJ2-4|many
CASSLGGVSKNIQYF
TGTGCCAGCAGCCTAGGGGGGGTCTCCAAAAACATTCAGTACTTC
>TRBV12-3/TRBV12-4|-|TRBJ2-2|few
CASIRRTVNTGELFF
TGTGCCAGCATCCGCAGGACAGTTAACACCGGGGAGCTGTTTTTT
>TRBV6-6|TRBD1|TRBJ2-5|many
CASSSRDRPQETQYF
TGTGCCAGCAGTAGCAGGGACAGGCCGCAAGAGACCCAGTACTTC
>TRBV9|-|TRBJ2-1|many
CASSPEGRDEQFF
TGTGCCAGCAGCCCCGAGGGGCGCGATGAGCAGTTCTTC
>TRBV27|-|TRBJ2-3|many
CASRAKGGSTDTQYF
TGTGCCAGCAGGGCTAAGGGCGGGTCGACAGATACGCAGTATTTT
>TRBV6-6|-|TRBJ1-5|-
CASSYSETYGQPQHF
TGTGCCAGCAGTTACTCGGAGACCTATGGACAGCCCCAGCATTTT
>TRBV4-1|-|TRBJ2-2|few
CASSHETRGGTGELFF
TGCGCCAGCAGCCACGAAACCAGGGGTGGAACCGGGGAGCTGTTTTTT
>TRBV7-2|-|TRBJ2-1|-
CASSPWEETQFF
TGTGCCAGCAGCCCGTGGGAAGAGACCCAGTTCTTC
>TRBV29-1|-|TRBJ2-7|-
CSVRQGGHEQYF
TGCAGCGTTAGGCAGGGAGGACACGAGCAGTACTTC